One and the same sample provided the 19 T cell receptor beta chains below, sequenced in a study of blood T cells in healthy people across ages. A second 7 to 11 cycle PCR used barcoded and J-beta primers. TCRdb re-derived calls from the 5' RACE reads in MiXCR, one entry per CDR3 protein. The sample carries under 2 million distinct CDR3 sequences, almost 35% recorded once. Sample: blood. The source is a woman aged 25 to 39 in good health.

The chain recombines TRBV7-9 with TRBJ2-5; D possibly corresponds to TRBD2 (5 bases). This CDR3 is 13 amino acids long. V was trimmed by 10 bases and J by 3 bases, leaving 15 bases between them. In germline, CDR1 is SEHNR, CDR2 FQNEAQ (reference sequence). CDR3 in amino acids: CATEGGREETQYF. The CDR3 DNA sequence: TGTGCCACCGAGGGTGGACGGGAAGAGACCCAGTACTTC.

There are many counts of this clonotype. The chain combines TRBV7-2 with TRBJ2-7; tentatively, D is TRBD2 (5 bases). The CDR3 consists of 15 residues. The V gene's germline CDR1 is SGHTA and CDR2 FQGNSA. The V end lost 10 bases, the J end lost 0 bases, and 19 bases lay between the germline ends. In DNA, the CDR3 is TGTGCCACTACCCCAGCGACGGGGAGCTCCTACGAGCAGTACTTC. Translated, it gives CATTPATGSSYEQYF.

This clonotype was seen only a few times. The chain employs TRBV10-3 and TRBJ2-3; TRBD2 matches at 7 bases. V gave up 5 bases and J gave up 4 bases; unmatched junction bases: 6. The germline V gene has CDR1 ENHRY and CDR2 SYGVKD. The CDR3 has 14 residues. CDR3 sequence (DNA): TGTGCCATCAGTCGCGGACTAGGCTCAGATACGCAGTATTTT. Amino acid sequence: CAISRGLGSDTQYF.

This clonotype was observed a handful of times. For the CDR3, the DNA is TGCAGTGCTAGAGCCCAGTCACGCACAGATACGCAGTATTTT. It translates to CSARAQSRTDTQYF. This chain connects TRBV20-1 to TRBJ2-3; the D is unclear. Trimming stripped 1 base from V and 1 base from J, with 9 bases between. Germline V CDR1 and CDR2: DFQATT, SNEGSKA (reference sequence). The CDR3 spans 14 residues.

V gene TRBV5-5 combines with J gene TRBJ2-5; D gene ambiguous. Trimming pared 4 bases from V and 1 base from J, leaving 11 bases between. Germline values: CDR1 SGHKS, CDR2 YYEKEE (reference sequence). This CDR3 has 14 residues. The CDR3 DNA is TGTGCCAGCAGCGGGTCGGAAGCCCAAGAGACCCAGTACTTC. It specifies CASSGSEAQETQYF.

In this sample, this clonotype turned up a few times. The genes are TRBV7-9 and TRBJ1-2, with TRBD1 matching over 8 bases. The germline gives CDR1 SEHNR, CDR2 FQNEAQ (reference sequence). CDR3 length: 15 residues. Losses at the gene ends were 5 bases for V and 4 bases for J; bases not matched to a gene: 9. In DNA form, the CDR3 reads TGTGCCAGCAGCCCCTGGGCAGGGGGCTCCTATGGCTACACCTTC. It specifies CASSPWAGGSYGYTF.

CDR3 in amino acids: CASSSSSGRKVDEQFF. Here the CDR3 DNA reads TGCGCCAGCAGTTCCTCTAGCGGGAGGAAAGTAGATGAGCAGTTCTTC. The chain is built from TRBV5-1 and TRBJ2-1; 11 bases map to TRBD2. CDR3 length equals 16 residues. V lost 5 bases and J lost 8; bases outside the gene matches: 12. From germline, CDR1 is SGHRS and CDR2 YFSETQ.

Remarks on this clonotype: A much larger clone differs from this one at a single base, so this may be a read error. The J gene is TRBJ2-5, the V gene TRBV27; D not resolved. The J call is uncertain, as TRBJ2-7 better fits the DNA end. The CDR3 is 12 residues long. The germline CDR1 and CDR2 sequences are MNHEY and SMNVEV (reference sequence). The DNA of the CDR3 is TGTGCCAGCAGTTATAAGGGCTACGAGCAGTACTTC. Translating gives CASSYKGYEQYF.

This rearrangement joins TRBV20-1 to TRBJ1-5; 10 bases are shared with TRBD1. The germline V gene encodes CDR1 DFQATT and CDR2 SNEGSKA (reference sequence). Trimming cost V 3 bases and J 0 bases; bases outside gene matches: 5. The CDR3 runs 16 residues. This CDR3 reads CSASGTGDYSNQPQHF. The CDR3 nucleotides are TGCAGTGCTAGCGGGACAGGGGATTATAGCAATCAGCCCCAGCATTTT.

This clonotype was observed a handful of times. This chain joins TRBV20-1 and TRBJ1-5; a possible D gene is TRBD1 (5 bases). Trimming left V 6 bases short and J 3 bases short, with 15 bases between. The CDR3 sequence is 14 residues long. Per germline, CDR1 DFQATT and CDR2 SNEGSKA (reference sequence). The DNA of the CDR3 is TGCAGTGCCACTCCAGGGAGGCACAATCAGCCCCAGCATTTT. Its translation is CSATPGRHNQPQHF.

Ten or more counts support this clonotype. The chain joins TRBV4-1 to TRBJ2-7; TRBD2 might be the D (5 bases). Between the trimmed V and J ends, which lost 0 bases and 2 bases, there was a span of 8 bases. CDR3 size: 14 residues. Germline V gene lookup returns CDR1 MGHRA and CDR2 YSYEKL. CDR3 in amino acids: CASSQDRGPYEQYF. For the CDR3, the DNA is TGCGCCAGCAGCCAAGATCGAGGGCCCTACGAGCAGTACTTC.

The chain recombines TRBV27 with TRBJ2-7, with D tentatively TRBD1 or TRBD2 (6 bases each). Trimming left V 0 bases short and J 3 bases short, with 12 bases between. CDR1 is MNHEY, CDR2 SMNVEV, per germline (reference sequence). This CDR3 comprises 15 residues. In nucleotides, the CDR3 is TGTGCCAGCAGTTTATCGTCCGGGGGCTACTACGAGCAGTACTTC. Encoded protein: CASSLSSGGYYEQYF.

This clonotype was recorded a few times. Germline and junction disagree at one end, which may indicate a read error. This chain uses TRBV5-1 with TRBJ2-1, with 13 positions matching TRBD2. Germline CDR1 reads SGHRS; CDR2 reads YFSETQ. The CDR3 spans 16 residues. In DNA, the CDR3 is TGCGCCAGCAGTTTGGGACTAGCGGGGAGTTTTAATGAGCAGTTCTTC. This sequence encodes CASSLGLAGSFNEQFF. The full variable domain, its missing parts supplied by reference TRBV5-1 and TRBJ2-1, is KAGVTQTPRYLIKTRGQQVTLSCSPISGHRSVSWYQQTPGQGLQFLFEYFSETQRNKGNFPGRFSGRQFSNSRSEMNVSTLELGDSALYLCASSLGLAGSFNEQFFGPGTRLTVL.

The CDR3 coding sequence is TGTGCCAGCAGCTTATCGGGAGGATCGCCCCCGAATGAGCAGTTCTTC. Its translation is CASSLSGGSPPNEQFF. V gene TRBV7-3 combines with J gene TRBJ2-1; 7 nucleotides line up with TRBD2. The CDR3 covers 16 residues. V lost 2 bases to trimming and J lost 7 bases; unmatched junction nucleotides: 11. In germline, CDR1 is SGHTA, CDR2 FQGTGA.

In nucleotides, the CDR3 is TGTGCCAGCAGCCGGAGGGGGGTAGCTAATGAAAAACTGTTTTTT. It specifies CASSRRGVANEKLFF. This chain connects TRBV7-9 to TRBJ1-4, with TRBD1 as a possible D gene (6 bases). CDR1 is SEHNR and CDR2 is FQNEAQ in the germline V gene (reference sequence). Between the trimmed V and J ends, which lost 5 bases and 3 bases, there was a span of 13 bases. The CDR3 totals 15 residues. The full variable domain, completed using reference TRBV7-9 and TRBJ1-4, is DTGVSQNPRHKITKRGQNVTFRCDPISEHNRLYWYRQTLGQGPEFLTYFQNEAQLEKSRLLSDRFSAERPKGSFSTLEIQRTEQGDSAMYLCASSRRGVANEKLFFGSGTQLSVL.

This clonotype came up many times. The chain employs TRBV7-9 and TRBJ2-1; D gene ambiguous. V lost 2 bases and J 5 bases, leaving 7 bases between the germline ends. CDR1 and CDR2 from the germline V gene are SEHNR and FQNEAQ (reference sequence). The CDR3 is 13 amino acids. CDR3 sequence (DNA): TGTGCCAGCAGCTTATTATCCAACAATGAGCAGTTCTTC. Its protein product is CASSLLSNNEQFF.

CDR3 bases: TGTGCCAGCAGCGCATGGGACACTTTATCCACAGATACGCAGTATTTT. Its translation: CASSAWDTLSTDTQYF. V usage is TRBV7-2 and J usage is TRBJ2-3, with a weak D call TRBD1 (6 bases). CDR1 is SGHTA, CDR2 FQGNSA, per germline. This CDR3 is built from 16 residues. V dropped 5 bases and J dropped 2 bases, with 17 bases sitting between them.

The V and J genes are TRBV28 and TRBJ1-1; 9 nucleotides match TRBD1. V lost 2 bases and J lost 10; bases outside the gene matches: 8. Germline V gene sequence: CDR1 MDHEN, CDR2 SYDVKM. The CDR3 totals 14 residues. CDR3 sequence (DNA): TGTGCCAGCAGTTTAGTGGGACAGGGAAAATTAGCTTTCTTT. As protein: CASSLVGQGKLAFF.

The sample holds many counts of this clonotype. The chain recombines TRBV4-1 with TRBJ1-2; TRBD1 might be the D (6 bases). This CDR3 comprises 15 residues. The V gene's germline CDR1 is MGHRA and CDR2 YSYEKL. Trimming stripped 2 bases from V and 4 bases from J, with 14 bases between. The CDR3 spells CASSQLITGIYGYTF. CDR3 sequence (DNA): TGCGCCAGCAGCCAACTGATAACAGGGATCTATGGCTACACCTTC.